This is a list of T cell receptor beta chains from one sample in a study of T cells in Graves' hyperthyroidism and ophthalmopathy. TCRdb used MiXCR to reprocess the multiplex PCR reads, holding one entry per CDR3 protein. This sample has roughly 260,000 distinct CDR3 sequences, with roughly 15% found just once. The sequencing sample was made of blood. The source is a woman in her thirties or forties with Graves' hyperthyroidism that later progressed to Graves' ophthalmopathy. CDR3s include the opening cysteine and the closing phenylalanine or tryptophan. Each record gives: CDR3 protein, V gene.

CASSRSGGEGNIQYF	TRBV6-1
CASRGTSGPYEQYF	TRBV27
CASSAGGDTDLNTEAFF	TRBV9
CASSAAGKGDYEQYF	TRBV5-1
CASRPTVGQGGNEQFF	TRBV4-1
CASSEGPFSYNEQFF	TRBV2
CSAPLAGGEVEYF	TRBV20-1
CASTSLRVTSGNTIYF	TRBV3-1
CASSRDRAGYTF	TRBV5-1
CASSAYRGNTEAFF	TRBV6-1
CASHTDPNYEQYF	TRBV5-1
CVPGSGANVLTF	TRBV9
CASMGGYEQYF	TRBV27
CAWSHRDRSPEKLFF	TRBV30
CASSLFRTGGTEAFF	TRBV28
CSANRQFSTDTQYF	TRBV20-1
CAISSNRGSTNEKLFF	TRBV10-3
CASSFGLAGEQYF	TRBV12-3/TRBV12-4
CASSQARLLLTSVGYNEQFF	TRBV4-1
CASSLEWVIGSPLHF	TRBV11-2
CASSPRANTGELFF	TRBV3-1
CASSNRDIERSPLHF	TRBV11-2
CASSPPTGYTEAFF	TRBV7-9
CAWVGTSGESSYEQYF	TRBV30
CSDKGQGNWGYTF	TRBV29-1
CASSLGLAGVRRTEQFF	TRBV12-3/TRBV12-4
CSVEAGGFTDTQYF	TRBV29-1
CASREVGNDQFF	TRBV5-5
CASNRDREETQYF	TRBV11-2
CASSLAAYQETQYF	TRBV12-3/TRBV12-4
CASSPSGGPDTQYF	TRBV28
CASSGRGRQPQHF	TRBV19
CASSYGPGEKLFF	TRBV27
CASSPTGSYEQYF	TRBV18
CASSVDVVNQPQHF	TRBV10-1
CSAKSSSPGNEQFF	TRBV20-1
CASSLRDTGGYGYTF	TRBV5-5
CASSAGLGGLRNEQFF	TRBV9
CSARENKRTGELFF	TRBV20-1
CASSLGRVDTGELFF	TRBV7-9
CASSSLYEQYF	TRBV7-2
CASSLLAGGFDVQFF	TRBV7-9
CSASMASLSYEQYF	TRBV20-1
CASSEVPYEQYF	TRBV2
CASSEYVRGNTEAFF	TRBV10-2
CASSLASNEQFF	TRBV7-9
CASSLGTSSGELFF	TRBV7-8
CAWSFNRGREAFF	TRBV30
CATSGWNMNTEAFF	TRBV24-1
CATSGGLAGGPGEQYF	TRBV14
CASSETGNQPQHF	TRBV18